The rows below give T cell receptor beta chains drawn from one sample of a study of cytotoxic CD8 clonotypes in ibrutinib-treated CLL. Sequencing used immunoSEQ multiplex PCR; TCRdb keeps in-frame clones, though not all of them. The data show some 30,000 clones, approximately 80% seen once. The sequenced sample was PBMCs, obtained after 36 months of ibrutinib treatment. These receptors were obtained from a human donor with chronic lymphocytic leukemia. CDR3s include the opening cysteine and the closing phenylalanine or tryptophan. A D gene is named only where the DNA matches it firmly.

j_call	d_call	v_call	cdr3_aa
TRBJ2-1	-	TRBV5-4	CASGGANYNEQFF
TRBJ2-7	-	TRBV7-2	CASSLLAFEQYF
TRBJ2-3	-	TRBV9	CASSVDPGRGTDTQYF
TRBJ2-2	TRBD2	TRBV19	CASSLDLAVAFNTGELFF
TRBJ1-2	-	TRBV4-1	CASSQEGGTAYYGYTF
TRBJ2-3	TRBD2	TRBV30	CAWSPGLAGGADTQYF
TRBJ2-6	TRBD1	TRBV5-1	CASSLAGTVAMGANVLTF
TRBJ1-2	-	TRBV2	CASSVAVDYGYTF
TRBJ2-1	TRBD2	TRBV11-2	CASSSSTSGPYNEQFF
TRBJ2-5	-	TRBV9	CASSVGLEGQETQYF
TRBJ1-6	-	TRBV6-5	CASSYRNSPLHF
TRBJ2-4	TRBD1	TRBV5-6	CASSLGQGWRYF
TRBJ2-1	TRBD2	TRBV11-3	CASSSRGEDAYNEQFF
TRBJ1-1	TRBD1	TRBV4-1	CASHGQGNTEAFF
TRBJ1-5	TRBD1	TRBV5-1	CASSMTGDGQPQHF
TRBJ2-2	TRBD2	TRBV13	CASSSPPGTSGTGELFF
TRBJ1-1	-	TRBV5-4	CASSLVGSTEAFF
TRBJ1-2	TRBD1	TRBV7-9	CASSLSGTGGNGYTF
TRBJ1-6	TRBD1	TRBV19	CASSWDRVEPLHF
TRBJ1-1	-	TRBV7-6	CASSNRLVTEAFF
TRBJ1-5	-	TRBV5-4	CASSVGAPGLSNQPQHF
TRBJ2-2	TRBD2	TRBV9	CASSVASGIGELFF
TRBJ2-3	-	TRBV9	CASSVLATVADTQYF